This T cell receptor beta chain was captured in a study of vaccination and CD4 T cells after COVID-19. Sequenced with the Oncomine TCR Beta short-read assay was DNA taken from cultured CD4+ T cells. TCRdb re-derived calls from the PCR reads in MiXCR, one entry per CDR3 protein. The sample consists of 25,000 or so distinct CDR3 sequences, roughly 39% of them appearing once. Turning to this clonotype: Its specificity is unknown.

Noted treatment: roughly 10-day PBMC culture with coronavirus spike peptide pools or control peptides (ViraFEST assay). In germline, CDR1 is MGHRA, CDR2 YSYEKL. J gave up 0 bases and V 4 bases, and 3 bases lay outside the gene matches. The CDR3 is 15 residues long. This sequence was found in a human donor who had recovered from COVID-19. The chain links TRBV4-1 to TRBJ1-3, with 7 bases that match TRBD1. Sequenced input: CD4+ T cells from blood, cultured in vitro. The CDR3 is CASSRDSTSGNTIYF. CDR3 sequence (DNA): TGCGCCAGCAGCCGGGACAGCACCTCTGGAAACACCATATATTTT.